Listed here is a single T cell receptor (beta chain). Its antigen is not identified. The PCR used 60 Vbeta and 13 Jbeta primers. Only in-frame clones appear in the TCRdb table, and some are missing; sequencing was by immunoSEQ multiplex PCR. This sample carries about 180,000 clones, almost 80% of them seen once, and the ten largest clones take 6.3%. The sample originates from a study of cytomegalovirus exposure and HLA in healthy donors. Turning to the study itself: Approximately 85 million unique TCRs from HLA-typed donors made up an early data release.

General study results and limits: An analysis done earlier found most TCR beta V segments productive about 90% or about 30% of the time. For most subjects, TCR beta sequences were reported to predict HLA-A and HLA-B alleles with accuracy. There were some V segments, including TRBV6-2 and TRBV6-3, excluded as indistinguishable.

V was pared by 5 bases and J by 7 bases, with 8 bases of the junction left unmatched. The CDR3 is 16 residues long. CDR1 and CDR2 from the germline V gene are SEHNR and FQNEAQ (reference sequence). The genes are TRBV7-9 and TRBJ2-2, with TRBD2 matching over 12 bases. The sequenced sample consisted of PBMCs. This receptor was taken from a man aged 35-49 years in good health and CMV-seropositive. Here the CDR3 DNA reads TGTGCCAGCAGCGGGCTCGGGACTAGCGGGTTCGGGGAGCTGTTTTTT. Translation gives CASSGLGTSGFGELFF.